Listed below are T cell receptor beta chains from one sample, sequenced in a study of CD8 T cells in ankylosing spondylitis. TCRdb independently ran MiXCR on the 5' RACE reads; one entry per CDR3 protein. Of 700,000 to 1,000,000 distinct CDR3 sequences in the sample, 10% to 15% are singletons; the top ten hold 0.51%. The sequencing sample was made of blood, either unsorted or a sorted T cell fraction (not recorded which). Receptor source: a male donor with ankylosing spondylitis. CDR3s include the opening cysteine and the closing phenylalanine or tryptophan. A D gene is named only where the DNA matches it firmly. Rows give clone size only sometimes, using once, few, many, or a class for an expanded clone.

D	size	V	J	CDR3	DNA
-	-	TRBV4-3	TRBJ1-1	CASSQDLGDGAFF	TGCGCCAGCAGCCAAGATCTTGGGGATGGAGCTTTCTTT
TRBD1	few	TRBV20-1	TRBJ2-4	CSARRTGLAKNIQYF	TGCAGTGCTCGGAGGACAGGACTAGCCAAAAACATTCAGTACTTC
-	many	TRBV20-1	TRBJ2-5	CSASQGWSTETQYF	TGCAGTGCCTCGCAGGGTTGGTCGACAGAGACCCAGTACTTC
-	-	TRBV27	TRBJ2-2	CASSLSAYTGELFF	TGTGCCAGCAGTTTATCGGCCTACACCGGGGAGCTGTTTTTT
TRBD1	-	TRBV5-5	TRBJ2-7	CASSLAGGTVYEQYF	TGTGCCAGCAGCTTGGCCGGTGGGACAGTCTACGAGCAGTACTTC
TRBD2	-	TRBV7-2	TRBJ2-3	CASSLGSGRATDTQYF	TGTGCCAGCAGCTTGGGTAGCGGGAGGGCCACAGATACGCAGTATTTT
-	few	TRBV24-1	TRBJ2-1	CATSDLDSTGYNEQFF	TGTGCCACCAGTGATTTAGACTCAACAGGGTACAATGAGCAGTTCTTC
TRBD1	many	TRBV3-1	TRBJ1-2	CASSPWDREYGYTF	TGTGCCAGCAGCCCCTGGGACAGGGAGTATGGCTACACCTTC
TRBD2	few	TRBV5-1	TRBJ2-7	CASSLWAGGQYEQYF	TGCGCCAGCAGCTTGTGGGCGGGAGGGCAATACGAGCAGTACTTC
TRBD2	few	TRBV20-1	TRBJ2-1	CSARVASGASGTYNEQFF	TGCAGTGCTAGAGTCGCTAGCGGGGCCTCGGGGACCTACAATGAGCAGTTCTTC
TRBD1	few	TRBV10-3	TRBJ1-2	CAISPTGGYYGYTF	TGTGCCATCAGTCCGACAGGGGGATACTATGGCTACACCTTC
TRBD2	-	TRBV6-1	TRBJ2-7	CASSDFVRGVRYEQYF	TGTGCCAGCAGTGATTTTGTTCGGGGGGTTCGCTACGAGCAGTACTTC
TRBD2	-	TRBV7-3	TRBJ2-3	CASSSSSGAAADTQYF	TGTGCCAGCAGCTCCTCTAGCGGGGCCGCGGCAGATACGCAGTATTTT
-	many	TRBV6-2/TRBV6-3	TRBJ2-5	CASSRVGETQYF	TGTGCCAGCAGCCGGGTTGGAGAGACCCAGTACTTC
TRBD1	-	TRBV7-9	TRBJ1-6	CASTSLGTGDSPLHF	TGTGCCAGCACCTCATTGGGGACAGGGGATTCACCCCTCCACTTT
TRBD1	few	TRBV5-1	TRBJ1-1	CASSQTGFGNTEAFF	TGCGCCAGCAGCCAGACAGGGTTCGGGAACACTGAAGCTTTCTTT
-	-	TRBV24-1	TRBJ1-4	CATSDPHGEENEKLFF	TGTGCCACCAGTGATCCGCACGGAGAGGAGAATGAAAAACTGTTTTTT
-	-	TRBV29-1	TRBJ2-7	CSVVDQPPLTRQRASYEQYF	TGCAGCGTTGTCGACCAGCCCCCCCTAACCCGACAGCGGGCATCCTACGAGCAGTACTTC
TRBD2	-	TRBV29-1	TRBJ2-1	CSVERGDIWFF	TGCAGCGTTGAACGGGGGGATATCTGGTTCTTC
TRBD1	-	TRBV5-1	TRBJ2-5	CASSARGQQETQYF	TGCGCCAGCAGCGCACGGGGACAGCAAGAGACCCAGTACTTC
-	-	TRBV20-1	TRBJ2-3	CSAIASTDTQYF	TGCAGTGCTATAGCGAGCACAGATACGCAGTATTTT
TRBD1	few	TRBV7-2	TRBJ2-7	CASSLRTGVAYEQYF	TGTGCCAGCAGCTTAAGGACAGGGGTGGCCTACGAGCAGTACTTC
-	many	TRBV7-2	TRBJ2-5	CASSLRGGETQYF	TGCGCCAGCAGCTTGCGAGGGGGAGAGACCCAGTACTTC
TRBD2	-	TRBV7-2	TRBJ2-7	CASSLGGEGEQYF	TGTGCCAGCAGCTTAGGGGGGGAGGGAGAGCAGTACTTC
-	-	TRBV7-2	TRBJ1-3	CASSLRDGSGNTIYF	TGTGCCAGCAGCCTAAGGGACGGCTCTGGAAACACCATATATTTT
-	-	TRBV15	TRBJ2-3	CATSRGSRTDTQYF	TGTGCCACCAGCAGAGGCAGCCGCACAGATACGCAGTATTTT
TRBD1	-	TRBV5-1	TRBJ1-1	CASSPLGQGLTEAFF	TGCGCCAGCAGCCCCTTGGGACAGGGGTTGACTGAAGCTTTCTTT
-	-	TRBV6-2/TRBV6-3	TRBJ2-5	CASSYTFQETQYF	TGTGCCAGCAGTTACACGTTTCAAGAGACCCAGTACTTC
-	many	TRBV12-3/TRBV12-4	TRBJ2-3	CASTKGGAGTQYF	TGTGCCAGCACCAAAGGTGGGGCAGGGACGCAGTATTTT
TRBD2	few	TRBV20-1	TRBJ2-5	CSARDMLAGGQETQYF	TGCAGTGCTAGAGATATGCTAGCGGGAGGGCAAGAGACCCAGTACTTC
-	-	TRBV20-1	TRBJ1-4	CSARDQGKGEKLFF	TGCAGTGCTAGAGATCAGGGGAAGGGTGAAAAACTGTTTTTT
TRBD2	-	TRBV28	TRBJ2-7	CASSHTGTSKQYF	TGTGCCAGCAGTCATACAGGGACTAGTAAGCAGTACTTC
-	-	TRBV4-3	TRBJ1-1	CASSQVTGKGAEAFF	TGCGCCAGCAGCCAAGTTACAGGGAAAGGAGCTGAAGCTTTCTTT
-	many	TRBV5-1	TRBJ2-1	CASSLEFNEQFF	TGCGCCAGCAGCTTGGAATTCAATGAGCAGTTCTTC
-	-	TRBV24-1	TRBJ2-5	CATSAPGVGNKETQYF	TGTGCCACCAGTGCTCCCGGGGTCGGGAACAAAGAGACCCAGTACTTC
-	-	TRBV6-2/TRBV6-3	TRBJ1-1	CASRLEVGYTEAFF	TGTGCCAGCCGTTTAGAGGTGGGGTACACTGAAGCTTTCTTT
TRBD1	-	TRBV28	TRBJ2-7	CASSLDRGSFYEQYF	TGTGCCAGCAGTCTAGACAGGGGGAGCTTCTACGAGCAGTACTTC
-	many	TRBV29-1	TRBJ2-7	CSVESGTALTYEQYF	TGCAGCGTTGAAAGCGGGACAGCTCTAACCTACGAGCAGTACTTC
-	few	TRBV9	TRBJ2-7	CASSVDMGLYEQYF	TGTGCCAGCAGCGTAGATATGGGCCTATACGAGCAGTACTTC
-	few	TRBV6-1	TRBJ2-3	CASSPGGSSADTQYF	TGTGCCAGCAGCCCAGGAGGCTCGTCGGCAGATACGCAGTATTTT
TRBD1	-	TRBV7-8	TRBJ2-5	CASSGGQEETQYF	TGTGCCAGCAGCGGGGGACAGGAGGAGACCCAGTACTTC
TRBD1	-	TRBV29-1	TRBJ2-3	CSVVTGGTDTQYF	TGCAGCGTTGTCACAGGGGGGACAGATACGCAGTATTTT
-	few	TRBV3-1	TRBJ2-2	CASSQVPLGGELFF	TGTGCCAGCAGCCAAGTCCCCCTAGGAGGGGAGCTGTTTTTT
-	many	TRBV7-9	TRBJ1-5	CASSLTLRNQPQHF	TGTGCCAGCAGTCTTACCCTCAGAAATCAGCCCCAGCATTTT
-	-	TRBV20-1	TRBJ1-1	CSAVGWAEAFF	TGCAGTGCTGTAGGTTGGGCTGAAGCTTTCTTT
TRBD2	-	TRBV7-2	TRBJ2-7	CASSLMAGVGEQYF	TGTGCCAGCAGCTTAATGGCGGGAGTTGGCGAGCAGTACTTC
TRBD2	many	TRBV20-1	TRBJ2-7	CSASKSSSGTYEQYF	TGCAGTGCTAGTAAATCGTCTAGCGGGACCTACGAGCAGTACTTC
TRBD1	-	TRBV20-1	TRBJ2-5	CSARVIGTGDQETQYF	TGCAGTGCTAGAGTGATAGGGACAGGGGACCAAGAGACCCAGTACTTC
-	-	TRBV18	TRBJ1-2	CASSPSQGTSHGYTF	TGTGCCAGCTCACCATCCCAGGGGACAAGCCATGGCTACACCTTC
-	many	TRBV20-1	TRBJ2-5	CTQGGGSETQYF	TGCACTCAGGGAGGGGGGAGTGAGACCCAGTACTTC
-	few	TRBV28	TRBJ2-7	CASKGLAGRTYEQYF	TGTGCCAGCAAGGGTTTGGCAGGGCGGACCTACGAGCAGTACTTC
-	many	TRBV15	TRBJ1-2	CATSRGAGNYGYTF	TGTGCCACCAGCAGAGGGGCGGGAAACTATGGCTACACCTTC
-	-	TRBV5-5	TRBJ2-2	CASSPLGSNTGELFF	TGTGCCAGCAGCCCCCTAGGGTCGAACACCGGGGAGCTGTTTTTT
-	few	TRBV9	TRBJ2-5	CASSSVAGEETQYF	TGTGCCAGCAGCTCCGTTGCGGGCGAAGAGACCCAGTACTTC
-	many	TRBV20-1	TRBJ1-1	CSVSTTVNTEAFF	TGCAGTGTTTCCACGACTGTGAACACTGAAGCTTTCTTT
-	few	TRBV28	TRBJ2-1	CASSSLGRKQVPEQFF	TGTGCCAGCAGTTCCCTGGGGCGGAAACAAGTCCCTGAGCAGTTCTTC
-	-	TRBV18	TRBJ2-6	CASSPRAAGANVLTF	TGTGCCAGCTCACCACGGGCAGCTGGGGCCAACGTCCTGACTTTC
-	-	TRBV5-1	TRBJ1-1	CASSLGEVEAFF	TGCGCCAGCAGCTTGGGAGAGGTTGAAGCTTTCTTT
-	many	TRBV7-6	TRBJ1-6	CASSLQDNSPLHF	TGTGCCAGCAGCTTACAGGACAACTCACCCCTCCACTTT